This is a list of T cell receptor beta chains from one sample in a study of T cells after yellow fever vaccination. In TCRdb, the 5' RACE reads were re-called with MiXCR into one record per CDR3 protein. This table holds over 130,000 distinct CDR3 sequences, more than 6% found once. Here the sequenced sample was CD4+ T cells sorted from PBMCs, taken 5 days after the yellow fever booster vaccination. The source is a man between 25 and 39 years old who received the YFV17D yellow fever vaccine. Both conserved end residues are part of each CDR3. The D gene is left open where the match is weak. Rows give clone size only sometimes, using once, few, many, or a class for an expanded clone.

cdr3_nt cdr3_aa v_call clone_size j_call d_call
TGTGCCAGCAGCTTGGACCAACAGGGGTCCACGAGAGGCTACACCTTC CASSLDQQGSTRGYTF TRBV5-5 many TRBJ1-2 TRBD1
TGTGCCAGCAGAGAGGGTGCCAGCCTTGCAACTACGCAGTATTTT CASREGASLATTQYF TRBV2 - TRBJ2-3 -
TGTGCCACCAGTGGACTAGCGGGAGTGAATGAGCAGTTCTTC CATSGLAGVNEQFF TRBV24-1 many TRBJ2-1 TRBD2
TGTGCCAGCAGCCCAAGCGGGAGGGCTTCCTACGAGCAGTACTTC CASSPSGRASYEQYF TRBV13 - TRBJ2-7 TRBD2
TGCAGTGCTAGAAAGCGGGGAAATCAGCCCCAGCATTTT CSARKRGNQPQHF TRBV20-1 many TRBJ1-5 -
TGCAGTGCTGGGTGGAGACGGGACCAAGAGACCCAGTACTTC CSAGWRRDQETQYF TRBV20-1 many TRBJ2-5 -
TGTGCCAGCAGCTCAGCGGGGACAGGGAGAGAGACCCAGTACTTC CASSSAGTGRETQYF TRBV7-2 many TRBJ2-5 TRBD1
TGTGCCAGCAGTGCCGAACCGGGACTAGGGCAGGTAGATACGCAGTATTTT CASSAEPGLGQVDTQYF TRBV12-3/TRBV12-4 many TRBJ2-3 TRBD2
TGTGCCAGCCGACACCTGGGACAGGGAACCTACGAGCAGTACTTC CASRHLGQGTYEQYF TRBV11-2 few TRBJ2-7 TRBD1
TGTGCCAGTAGTGGCGGACCCCGCCAGGGGCAGTTCTTC CASSGGPRQGQFF TRBV19 many TRBJ2-1 -
TGTGCCATCAGTGAGTCTAGCGGAGCCACAGATACGCAGTATTTT CAISESSGATDTQYF TRBV10-3 few TRBJ2-3 -
TGCAGTGCGTTAGCGGCAGGGACGAACACCGGGGAGCTGTTTTTT CSALAAGTNTGELFF TRBV20-1 once TRBJ2-2 -
TGTGCCAGCAGCCAGGGCGGAAAAGAGACCCAGTACTTC CASSQGGKETQYF TRBV14 many TRBJ2-5 -
TGCAGTGCTAACGCGAGGAATGAGCAGTTCTTC CSANARNEQFF TRBV20-1 many TRBJ2-1 -
TGCAGTGCTAGACTAGCGGGAGGACAGAACTACGAGCAGTACTTC CSARLAGGQNYEQYF TRBV20-1 many TRBJ2-7 TRBD2
TGCGCCAGCAGTGTTGGGCTTGGCGGGACTATGTACGAGCAGTACTTC CASSVGLGGTMYEQYF TRBV10-1 many TRBJ2-7 TRBD2
TGTGCCACCAGCAGAGTCGCACGGGAGGCATCATATACGCAGTATTTT CATSRVAREASYTQYF TRBV15 many TRBJ2-3 TRBD2
TGTGCCAGCAGCTACCCGACAGGGGGCTGGACTAGCGGATCGTACAATGAGCAGTTCTTC CASSYPTGGWTSGSYNEQFF TRBV7-2 many TRBJ2-1 -
TGTGCCAGCAGGCTAGCGGGAGGCCCCGATGAGCAGTTCTTC CASRLAGGPDEQFF TRBV6-1 many TRBJ2-1 TRBD2
TGTGCCACCAGCAGAGCCGGGACAGTAAGCGAGACCCAGTACTTC CATSRAGTVSETQYF TRBV15 many TRBJ2-5 TRBD1
TGCGCCAGCAGCCCGGGACTAGCCGGGTCGGGGCAGTTCTTC CASSPGLAGSGQFF TRBV5-1 many TRBJ2-1 TRBD2
TGTGCCATCAGCCGTTTTGGAGGGGCTAACACCGGGGAGCTGTTTTTT CAISRFGGANTGELFF TRBV10-3 many TRBJ2-2 -
TGTGCCAGCAGCTTAGGGGGCTACGCGGTTATCTCCTACGAGCAGTACTTC CASSLGGYAVISYEQYF TRBV11-2 many TRBJ2-7 -
TGTGCCAGCACCTGGGAAGTGGACAATGAGCAGTTCTTC CASTWEVDNEQFF TRBV5-4 many TRBJ2-1 -
TGTGCCAGCAGCCCCGACAGGGACCAAGAGACCCAGTACTTC CASSPDRDQETQYF TRBV7-2 many TRBJ2-5 TRBD1
TGTGCCAGCAGCCCGTCCGCTAGCAGGTCCCCGGATACGCAGTATTTT CASSPSASRSPDTQYF TRBV7-2 - TRBJ2-3 -
TGCAGTGCTGGCCCCAGGGGCCCTAGGGAGCAGTACTTC CSAGPRGPREQYF TRBV20-1 many TRBJ2-7 -
TGTGCCAGCAGCAGGAGCCTAAAGGAGACCCAGTACTTC CASSRSLKETQYF TRBV5-4 many TRBJ2-5 -
TGTGCCAGCAGCTACAGGAGGGGGAACCAAGAGACCCAGTACTTC CASSYRRGNQETQYF TRBV7-2 many TRBJ2-5 -
TGTGCCAGCACCGATCTCCGGGACAGGGGGCGCGGAGAGACCCAGTACTTC CASTDLRDRGRGETQYF TRBV28 - TRBJ2-5 TRBD1
TGTGCCATCAGTGAGAAAGGGAACGGATTATACGAGCAGTACTTC CAISEKGNGLYEQYF TRBV10-3 many TRBJ2-7 -
TGCGCCAGCAGCCTATCTGCAACTAATGAAAAACTGTTTTTT CASSLSATNEKLFF TRBV4-3 - TRBJ1-4 -
TGTGCCAGCAGCTTGGCCACAGGGTGGGGTAACACTGAAGCTTTCTTT CASSLATGWGNTEAFF TRBV5-5 few TRBJ1-1 -
TGTGCCAGCAGCTTTGCGCACCGTGACTACGAGCAGTACTTC CASSFAHRDYEQYF TRBV7-2 many TRBJ2-7 -
TGTGCCAGCAGCCCGCTGACGGAGCAGTTCTTC CASSPLTEQFF TRBV7-2 many TRBJ2-1 -
TGTGCCAGCAGCTTGGGGGACAGGAACTACGGCGAGCAGTACTTC CASSLGDRNYGEQYF TRBV7-2 many TRBJ2-7 TRBD1
TGTGCCAGCAACAGGGGGCCAGCAGATACGCAGTATTTT CASNRGPADTQYF TRBV7-2 many TRBJ2-3 TRBD1
TGCAGTGCTAGAGGGGCAGGGATAAGGTACGAGCAGTACTTC CSARGAGIRYEQYF TRBV20-1 many TRBJ2-7 -
TGTGCCAGCAGTTCGACAGGGAGGTACGAGCAGTACTTC CASSSTGRYEQYF TRBV28 few TRBJ2-7 -
TGCGCCAGCAGCAAGGAAGCCAAAAACATTCAGTACTTC CASSKEAKNIQYF TRBV5-1 many TRBJ2-4 -
TGTGCCAGCAGCTTAGCCGCCGGCACCGGGGAGCTGTTTTTT CASSLAAGTGELFF TRBV7-2 many TRBJ2-2 -
TGTGCCATCAGTTTACAGGGGAGTCTAGCGGGCCGCTCTGGGGCCAACGTCCTGACTTTC CAISLQGSLAGRSGANVLTF TRBV10-3 few TRBJ2-6 -
TGCGCCAGCAGCCAGGGACTAGCGGGAGTCCGCGCTACTTACTACGAGCAGTACTTC CASSQGLAGVRATYYEQYF TRBV5-1 many TRBJ2-7 TRBD2